Presented here are 32 T cell receptor beta chains from one specimen sequenced in a study of T cell responses to AZD1222 COVID-19 vaccine. Profiling relied on immunoSEQ multiplex PCR, and the TCRdb table lists in-frame clones only, not all of them. The data show some 22,000 clones, 70% to 85% seen once. Sequencing was performed on peripheral blood, taken on day 0 of AZD1222 vaccination. Source of these receptors: an adult in good health.

The J gene is TRBJ2-1, the V gene TRBV15; TRBD2 aligns across 15 bases. J lost 7 bases, V lost 2 bases, and 3 bases had no gene match. Per the germline V gene, CDR1 is LNHNV and CDR2 is YYDKDF (reference sequence). The CDR3 consists of 16 residues. The CDR3 reads CATSRTGTSGRNEQFF. For the CDR3, the DNA is TGTGCCACCAGCAGAACCGGGACTAGCGGGAGGAATGAGCAGTTCTTC.

The chain carries TRBV28 and TRBJ2-7; the D is unclear. The V and J ends lost 3 bases and 6 bases respectively, with 9 bases between them. Germline CDR1 is MDHEN and CDR2 is SYDVKM. This CDR3 contains 12 residues. CDR3 residues: CASSLLGLEQYF. The CDR3 DNA reads as TGTGCCAGCAGTTTGTTAGGTCTCGAGCAGTACTTC. The variable domain in full, completed from reference TRBV28 and TRBJ2-7, reads DVKVTQSSRYLVKRTGEKVFLECVQDMDHENMFWYRQDPGLGLRLIYFSYDVKMKEKGDIPEGYSVSREKKERFSLILESASTNQTSMYLCASSLLGLEQYFGPGTRLTVT.

The gene calls are TRBV19 and TRBJ1-5; 8 bases map to TRBD1. The CDR3 is 15 residues long. Trimming removed 3 bases from V and 5 bases from J; junction bases left unmatched: 6. CDR1 is LNHDA, CDR2 SQIVND, per germline (reference sequence). The CDR3 loop is CASSILEDRDQPQHF. The CDR3 bases are TGTGCCAGTAGTATCTTGGAGGACAGGGATCAGCCCCAGCATTTT.

The sample holds a few counts of this clone. The rearrangement joins TRBV11-2 to TRBJ2-1, with no clear D. V was clipped by 5 bases and J by 4 bases, with 12 bases between them. CDR3 size: 14 residues. Germline CDR1 SGHAT, CDR2 FQNNGV. The CDR3 reads CASSDPDKYNEQFF. DNA for the CDR3: TGTGCCAGCAGCGACCCCGACAAATACAATGAGCAGTTCTTC.

The V and J genes are TRBV5-1 and TRBJ1-1; the D gene is possibly TRBD1 (5 bases). Germline assignment: CDR1 SGHRS and CDR2 YFSETQ. The CDR3 is 13 amino acids. Trimming removed 4 bases from V and 6 bases from J, with 13 bases in between. The CDR3 sequence is CASSTDIRAEAFF. CDR3 sequence (DNA): TGCGCCAGCAGCACGGACATTAGAGCTGAAGCTTTCTTT.

This chain connects TRBV6-5 to TRBJ1-1; 9 bases are shared with TRBD1. Germline CDR1 MNHEY, CDR2 SVGAGI. V gave up 6 bases and J gave up 6 bases; unmatched junction bases: 5. The CDR3 length is 13 residues. The CDR3 region has the DNA TGTGCCAGCAGCGGGACAGGGTGGCCTGAAGCTTTCTTT. This sequence encodes CASSGTGWPEAFF.

This clone appeared once. V gene TRBV12-3 or TRBV12-4 combines with J gene TRBJ1-3; D gene uncertain. With 6 bases removed from V and 3 bases from J, the gap between germline ends came to 6 bases. The CDR3 is made up of 12 amino acids. CDR3 region: CASSYVGNTIYF. For the CDR3, the DNA is TGTGCCAGCAGCTACGTTGGAAACACCATATATTTT.

The chain carries TRBV4-1 and TRBJ2-2, with 9 bases that match TRBD1. CDR1 and CDR2 from the germline V gene are MGHRA and YSYEKL. The CDR3 is 17 residues long. V lost 4 bases, J lost 4 bases, and 10 bases stayed unmatched. For the CDR3, the DNA is TGCGCCAGCAGCCTGTCCCGGGACAGGGTTCGCACCGGGGAGCTGTTTTTT. It encodes CASSLSRDRVRTGELFF.

This chain connects TRBV3-1 (or the pseudogene TRBV3-2) to TRBJ2-7, with 7 bases that match TRBD2. Germline CDR1 is LGHDT and CDR2 is YNNKEL (reference sequence). Losses at the gene ends were 3 bases for V and 5 bases for J; bases not matched to a gene: 7. The CDR3 has 14 amino acids. In DNA, the CDR3 is TGTGCCAGCAGCCACCAGGGACTATCCGACGAGCAGTACTTC. Its translation: CASSHQGLSDEQYF.

This clone has just a few counts. The V gene is TRBV9, the J gene TRBJ1-1; D possibly corresponds to TRBD1 (6 bases). The CDR3 is 18 residues long. V lost 3 bases, J lost 0 bases, and 21 bases lay in between. Per the germline V gene, CDR1 is SGDLS and CDR2 is YYNGEE. The chain's CDR3 is CASSATDPGGLMNTEAFF. The CDR3 nucleotides are TGTGCCAGCAGCGCGACGGACCCCGGGGGCCTAATGAACACTGAAGCTTTCTTT.

CDR3 nucleotide sequence: TGTGCCAGCAGTACGACAGGGGATGGCAATCAGCCCCAGCATTTT. This codes for CASSTTGDGNQPQHF. V usage is TRBV2 and J usage is TRBJ1-5, with TRBD1 matching 8 bases. The CDR3 runs to 15 residues. V lost 5 bases, J lost 2 bases, and 5 bases stayed unmatched. The germline gives CDR1 SNHLY, CDR2 FYNNEI.

V gene TRBV28 combines with J gene TRBJ2-7; 8 nucleotides align to TRBD2. This CDR3 spans 15 amino acids. The V segment lost 6 bases and the J segment 0 bases; nucleotides outside the gene matches: 7. CDR1 MDHEN and CDR2 SYDVKM come from the germline V gene. CDR3 bases: TGTGCCAGCAGCTTGACTAGCGAGGACTCCTACGAGCAGTACTTC. Its protein product is CASSLTSEDSYEQYF.

Only a few counts were recorded for this clone. The gene calls are TRBV27 and TRBJ2-3; TRBD2 agrees at 7 bases. The CDR3 consists of 15 residues. V was pared by 2 bases and J by 2 bases, with 4 bases of the junction left unmatched. CDR1 is MNHEY and CDR2 is SMNVEV in the germline V gene (reference sequence). The CDR3 loop reads CASSLIAGDTDTQYF. The CDR3 region has the DNA TGTGCCAGCAGTTTAATAGCGGGCGACACAGATACGCAGTATTTT.

This chain joins TRBV21-1 and TRBJ2-4; TRBD2 is the table's D call, not checked against the DNA. TRBV21-1 is described as a pseudogene. CDR3 length equals 12 residues. The CDR3 bases are TGTGCCAGCTTAGTGGCGCCCGGGTGGTTCCTATTC. Protein: CASLVAPGWFLF.

Only one count was recorded for this clone. The rearrangement links TRBV30 to TRBJ2-1; D may be TRBD2 (5 bases). V shed 2 bases and J shed 5 bases, with 10 bases lying between them. In germline, CDR1 is GTSNPN, CDR2 SVGIG (reference sequence). The CDR3 runs 13 residues. The CDR3 nucleotides are TGTGCCTGGAGTCGGGGAATTGACAATGAGCAGTTCTTC. Residues: CAWSRGIDNEQFF.

The V and J genes are TRBV5-4 and TRBJ1-1; perhaps TRBD1 as D (5 bases). CDR1 and CDR2 (germline): SGHNT, YYREEE (reference sequence). This CDR3 is built from 14 residues. V shed 5 bases and J shed 2 bases, with 13 bases lying between them. CDR3 sequence reads: CASRLGGVNTEAFF. As DNA, the CDR3 is TGTGCCAGCAGACTCGGGGGGGTAAACACTGAAGCTTTCTTT.

The chain recombines TRBV19 with TRBJ1-5; D unresolved. CDR3 length: 15 amino acids. From germline, CDR1 is LNHDA and CDR2 SQIVND (reference sequence). V was trimmed by 3 bases and J by 6 bases, leaving 15 bases between them. CDR3 bases: TGTGCCAGTAGTATCCCCGGAGGGTGGGGTCAGCCCCAGCATTTT. Its translation is CASSIPGGWGQPQHF.

This chain joins TRBV6-5 and TRBJ1-4; D not certain. This CDR3 is built from 10 residues. Germline V gene lookup returns CDR1 MNHEY and CDR2 SVGAGI. Trimming took off 11 bases at V and 8 bases at J, with 9 bases between the two ends. CDR3 DNA sequence: TGTGCCTGCCCCCCCGAAAAACTGTTTTTT. Translating gives CACPPEKLFF.

V and J are TRBV7-2 and TRBJ2-7; 12 nucleotides match TRBD1. Trimming cost V 5 bases and J 5 bases; bases outside gene matches: 13. The length of the CDR3 is 17 residues. Germline assignment: CDR1 SGHTA and CDR2 FQGNSA. The CDR3 DNA is TGTGCCAGCAGCCCCACACCTAGGGACAGGGGGCGGAACGAGCAGTACTTC. Its protein is CASSPTPRDRGRNEQYF. Complete variable domain (other parts from reference TRBV7-2 and TRBJ2-7): GAGVSQSPSNKVTEKGKDVELRCDPISGHTALYWYRQSLGQGLEFLIYFQGNSAPDKSGLPSDRFSAERTGGSVSTLTIQRTQQEDSAVYLCASSPTPRDRGRNEQYFGPGTRLTVT.

The genes are TRBV18 and TRBJ2-1; 11 bases align to TRBD2. V trimming: 3 bases; J trimming: 1 base; junction bases outside the gene matches: 11. CDR1 and CDR2 (germline): KGHSH, LQKENI. This CDR3 is 19 amino acids long. The CDR3 nucleotides read TGTGCCAGCTCACCGCCCACTAGCGGGGGACTCATTTCCTACAATGAGCAGTTCTTC. Translated, it gives CASSPPTSGGLISYNEQFF.

This clone was detected only a few times. This chain links TRBV10-3 with TRBJ1-6, with D hard to call. V dropped 6 bases and J dropped 9 bases, with 21 bases sitting between them. Per germline, CDR1 ENHRY and CDR2 SYGVKD. This CDR3 contains 16 residues. The CDR3 DNA reads TGTGCCATCAGCAGTCTTGGGAAGGGTTCAGCTTCACCCCTCCACTTT. Its protein is CAISSLGKGSASPLHF.

CDR3 sequence reads: CASSPGTRREFF. CDR3 nucleotide sequence: TGTGCCAGCAGTCCTGGGACTAGAAGGGAGTTCTTC. The rearrangement uses TRBV28 and TRBJ2-1, with TRBD2 matching 8 bases. Germline V gene lookup returns CDR1 MDHEN and CDR2 SYDVKM. The CDR3 has 12 residues. The trim removed 5 bases at V and 14 bases at J, leaving 8 bases unmatched.

The sample holds one count of this clone. V is TRBV28 and J is TRBJ2-3; D unclear. The germline V gene encodes CDR1 MDHEN and CDR2 SYDVKM. Trimming took off 3 bases at V and 0 bases at J, with 13 bases between the two ends. The CDR3 totals 16 residues. CDR3 loop: CASSLGTASSTDTQYF. The CDR3 region has the DNA TGTGCCAGCAGTTTGGGTACAGCCTCTAGCACAGATACGCAGTATTTT.

This sequence joins TRBV4-3 and TRBJ1-5; 7 bases are shared with TRBD1. The CDR3 sequence is 16 residues long. Trimming cost V 0 bases and J 5 bases; bases outside gene matches: 7. The germline CDR1 and CDR2 sequences are LGHNA and YSLEER. The CDR3 DNA follows: TGCGCCAGCAGCCAAGATTGGGGACAGCCCTATCAGCCCCAGCATTTT. It specifies CASSQDWGQPYQPQHF.

The J gene is TRBJ2-7, the V gene TRBV7-2; D perhaps matches TRBD2 (5 bases). Trimming pared 5 bases from V and 0 bases from J, leaving 8 bases between. CDR3 length equals 13 residues. Germline assignment: CDR1 SGHTA and CDR2 FQGNSA. CDR3 DNA: TGTGCCAGCAGCGAGGGATACTCCTACGAGCAGTACTTC. Translated: CASSEGYSYEQYF.

The J gene is TRBJ1-1, the V gene TRBV20-1; no definite D call. Germline V gene data show CDR1 as DFQATT and CDR2 as SNEGSKA (reference sequence). CDR3 length: 11 residues. V was cut by 6 bases and J by 3 bases, with 8 bases left in between. The CDR3 DNA is TGCAGTGCCCCGATTGACACTGAAGCTTTCTTT. Translation gives CSAPIDTEAFF.

The rearrangement links TRBV6-1 to TRBJ2-7, with TRBD2 matching 13 bases. Germline values: CDR1 MNHNS, CDR2 SASEGT. V shed 1 base, J shed 4 bases, and the junction held 4 bases outside the gene matches. The length of the CDR3 is 16 residues. CDR3 bases: TGTGCCAGCAGTGAAGGGACTAGCGGGAGAGGATACGAGCAGTACTTC. This codes for CASSEGTSGRGYEQYF.

This clone was picked up one time. The rearrangement joins TRBV27 to TRBJ2-7, with D unresolved. V was pared by 4 bases and J by 2 bases, with 9 bases between. The CDR3 covers 13 residues. Germline V gives CDR1 MNHEY, CDR2 SMNVEV (reference sequence). CDR3 protein: CASSYGVAYEQYF. The CDR3 region has the DNA TGTGCCAGCAGTTACGGCGTTGCCTACGAGCAGTACTTC.

The chain combines TRBV11-1 with TRBJ2-7; D unresolved. This CDR3 is 13 amino acids long. Trimming cost V 2 bases and J 3 bases, with 8 bases left between them. Per germline, CDR1 SGHAT and CDR2 FQDESV (reference sequence). CDR3 protein: CASSLNSRYEQYF. The DNA for the CDR3 is TGTGCCAGCAGCTTAAATAGTCGCTACGAGCAGTACTTC. Full variable domain (remainder filled in from reference TRBV11-1 and TRBJ2-7): EAEVAQSPRYKITEKSQAVAFWCDPISGHATLYWYRQILGQGPELLVQFQDESVVDDSQLPKDRFSAERLKGVDSTLKIQPAELGDSAMYLCASSLNSRYEQYFGPGTRLTVT.

This clone showed up just a few times. The V and J genes are TRBV29-1 and TRBJ1-5, with 7 bases aligning to TRBD1. CDR1 SQVTM and CDR2 ANQGSEA come from the germline V gene. The CDR3 runs to 12 residues. Losses at the gene ends were 6 bases for V and 9 bases for J; bases not matched to a gene: 8. The CDR3 spells CSVEQGIGPQHF. The CDR3 bases are TGCAGCGTGGAACAGGGGATAGGGCCCCAGCATTTT.

The V gene is TRBV20-1, the J gene TRBJ2-2; D gene ambiguous. Germline values: CDR1 DFQATT, CDR2 SNEGSKA (reference sequence). This CDR3 spans 11 amino acids. Trimming took off 1 base at V and 6 bases at J, with 3 bases between the two ends. In DNA form, the CDR3 reads TGCAGTGCTAGAGGGCCCGGGGAGCTGTTTTTT. As protein: CSARGPGELFF.

This clone was seen just once. V usage is TRBV5-5 and J usage is TRBJ1-5; D is unresolved. CDR3 length: 15 amino acids. The V gene's germline CDR1 is SGHKS and CDR2 YYEKEE (reference sequence). The germline V and J ends were trimmed by 1 base and 0 bases, with 8 bases remaining between them. The CDR3 reads CASSLTDYSNQPQHF. In DNA form, the CDR3 reads TGTGCCAGCAGCTTGACTGATTATAGCAATCAGCCCCAGCATTTT.